Listed below are T cell receptor beta chains from one sample, sequenced in a study of hypomethylating agent response in myelodysplastic syndrome. The method was immunoSEQ multiplex PCR; TCRdb's version includes in-frame clones alone and lacks a portion of them. This sample yields a few thousand clones, of which 80% to 85% are seen a single time; about 17% belongs to the top ten. Sequenced here: bone marrow, sampled before or after starting hypomethylating agent treatment for myelodysplastic syndrome (not recorded which). The receptor source for this set is a human donor with myelodysplastic syndrome. The CDR3 runs from the conserved cysteine through the conserved F or W. D genes are given only for firm matches. Expanded clones get a size class; other rows say once, few or many, or leave the size out.

j_gene | v_gene | abundance | d_gene | CDR3aa | CDR3nt
TRBJ1-2 | TRBV28 | NA | NA | CASSSSFNYGYTF | TGTGCCAGCAGTTCCTCTTTTAACTATGGCTACACCTTC
TRBJ2-7 | TRBV2 | NA | TRBD2 | CASSGSTGTSGTYEQYF | TGTGCCAGCAGTGGGAGCACCGGGACTAGCGGTACCTACGAGCAGTACTTC
TRBJ1-1 | TRBV9 | NA | NA | CASSEGVGSEAFF | TGTGCCAGCAGCGAGGGGGTTGGTTCGGAGGCTTTCTTT
TRBJ1-5 | TRBV5-6 | once | NA | CASSLRRVSNQPQHF | TGTGCCAGCAGCTTGCGCAGGGTGTCCAATCAGCCCCAGCATTTT
TRBJ1-2 | TRBV7-9 | NA | NA | CASSPPPMGGVVYGYTF | TGTGCCAGCAGCCCCCCCCCGATGGGCGGGGTAGTCTATGGCTACACCTTC
TRBJ2-2 | TRBV11-2 | once | NA | CASSPQLGWNTGELFF | TGTGCCAGCAGTCCCCAGTTAGGGTGGAACACCGGGGAGCTGTTTTTT
TRBJ1-5 | TRBV7-2 | NA | NA | CASSGSNQPQHF | TGTGCCAGCAGCGGGAGCAATCAGCCCCAGCATTTT
TRBJ2-7 | TRBV30 | NA | TRBD1 | CAWSGDGTGVEQYF | TGTGCCTGGAGCGGAGACGGGACAGGGGTCGAGCAGTACTTC
TRBJ2-7 | TRBV23-1 | NA | TRBD1 | CASSLIVGTARPYEQYF | TGCGCCAGCAGCCTTATTGTAGGGACAGCCCGGCCTTACGAGCAGTACTTC
TRBJ1-1 | TRBV10-3 | once | NA | CATQSSNTEAFF | TGTGCCACCCAAAGTTCGAACACTGAAGCTTTCTTT
TRBJ2-7 | TRBV2 | NA | NA | CASSGGSGPYEQYF | TGTGCCAGCAGTGGAGGGAGCGGACCCTACGAGCAGTACTTC
TRBJ2-6 | TRBV6-1 | NA | TRBD1 | CASSGTTGGALGSGANVLTF | TGTGCCAGCAGTGGGACGACAGGGGGCGCTCTCGGCTCTGGGGCCAACGTCCTGACTTTC
TRBJ2-7 | TRBV4-1 | NA | TRBD1 | CASSQDTGQRAGTYEQYF | TGCGCCAGCAGCCAAGATACGGGACAGAGGGCGGGTACCTACGAGCAGTACTTC
TRBJ2-3 | TRBV14 | once | TRBD2 | CASSQASGTYTQYF | TGTGCCAGCAGCCAAGCCAGCGGGACTTATACGCAGTATTTT
TRBJ1-4 | TRBV18 | NA | TRBD1 | CASSPGQGRDEKLFF | TGTGCCAGCTCACCGGGACAGGGTCGGGATGAAAAACTGTTTTTT
TRBJ1-5 | TRBV7-9 | NA | TRBD1 | CASSLGGTGASVQHF | TGTGCCAGCAGCTTAGGTGGGACAGGGGCCTCTGTCCAGCATTTT
TRBJ1-1 | TRBV5-5 | NA | NA | CASSPVSDTEAFF | TGTGCCAGCAGCCCAGTCAGCGACACTGAAGCTTTCTTT
TRBJ2-7 | TRBV7-2 | once | NA | CASSLGGRAEQYF | TGTGCCAGCAGCTTAGGGGGGCGGGCCGAGCAGTACTTC
TRBJ2-7 | TRBV19 | NA | TRBD1 | CASTLSTGGSYEQYF | TGTGCCAGTACCTTAAGTACAGGGGGCTCCTACGAGCAGTACTTC
TRBJ2-1 | TRBV5-1 | NA | NA | CASALGLSGNEQFF | TGCGCCAGCGCCTTGGGACTCTCTGGGAATGAGCAGTTCTTC
TRBJ2-5 | TRBV21-1 | NA | NA | CASSKGDCSRETQYF | TGTGCCAGCAGCAAAGGGGACTGCTCCCGCGAGACCCAGTACTTC
TRBJ2-7 | TRBV19 | NA | NA | CASSIEGGLGEQYF | TGTGCCAGTAGTATAGAAGGCGGCCTGGGAGAGCAGTACTTC
TRBJ1-2 | TRBV2 | NA | NA | CASSERIGRSRYGYTF | TGTGCCAGCAGTGAACGTATTGGGAGGTCTCGGTATGGCTACACCTTC
TRBJ2-3 | TRBV7-9 | once | NA | CASSSQGGGADTQYF | TGTGCCAGCAGCTCCCAAGGGGGGGGCGCAGATACGCAGTATTTT
TRBJ2-3 | TRBV7-3 | NA | NA | CASSLMGGPGLKKDTDTQYF | TGTGCCAGCAGCTTAATGGGGGGGCCGGGCCTTAAAAAGGATACAGATACGCAGTATTTT
TRBJ2-3 | TRBV9 | NA | NA | CASSVALGRPDTQYF | TGTGCCAGCAGCGTAGCGCTGGGACGGCCAGATACGCAGTATTTT
TRBJ2-5 | TRBV5-1 | NA | TRBD2 | CASSLAMREGRETQYF | TGCGCCAGCAGCTTGGCCATGCGGGAGGGACGGGAGACCCAGTACTTC
TRBJ1-3 | TRBV9 | NA | NA | CASSPLGGAGNTIYF | TGTGCCAGCAGCCCCCTAGGCGGCGCGGGAAACACCATATATTTT
TRBJ1-6 | TRBV6-5 | NA | TRBD1 | CASSYNRGNSPLHF | TGTGCCAGCAGTTACAACAGGGGCAATTCACCCCTCCACTTT
TRBJ2-2 | TRBV5-1 | few | NA | CASSLAPGANTGELFF | TGCGCCAGCAGCTTGGCACCAGGAGCAAACACCGGGGAGCTGTTTTTT
TRBJ1-5 | TRBV2 | NA | TRBD1 | CASNYRGNQPQHF | TGTGCCAGCAATTACAGGGGGAATCAGCCCCAGCATTTT
TRBJ1-4 | TRBV6-5 | NA | TRBD1 | CASSSSTGVGEKLFF | TGTGCCAGCAGTTCCTCGACAGGGGTGGGTGAAAAACTGTTTTTT
TRBJ2-1 | TRBV30 | few | NA | CAWTGLSSSYNEQFF | TGTGCCTGGACAGGACTATCGAGCTCCTACAATGAGCAGTTCTTC
TRBJ1-1 | TRBV29-1 | few | NA | CSVLGEGWAFF | TGCAGCGTCCTGGGAGAGGGATGGGCTTTCTTT
TRBJ2-7 | TRBV7-3 | NA | TRBD2 | CASSSYSGSGEQYF | TGTGCCAGCAGCTCCTATAGCGGGAGCGGCGAGCAGTACTTC
TRBJ2-5 | TRBV7-2 | NA | NA | CASSLARQGGGETQYF | TGTGCCAGCAGCTTAGCGCGTCAGGGAGGGGGAGAGACCCAGTACTTC
TRBJ1-4 | TRBV2 | NA | NA | CASSGTGAPNEKLFF | TGTGCCAGCAGTGGCACCGGGGCCCCCAATGAAAAACTGTTTTTT
TRBJ2-7 | TRBV18 | NA | TRBD1 | CASSLRQGVAYEQYF | TGTGCCAGCTCACTTAGACAGGGGGTGGCCTACGAGCAGTACTTC
TRBJ2-7 | TRBV4-3 | NA | TRBD2 | CASSQGGGRATYEQYF | TGCGCCAGCAGCCAAGGAGGCGGGAGGGCCACCTACGAGCAGTACTTC
TRBJ2-3 | TRBV19 | NA | NA | CASSIEGEGTDTQYF | TGTGCCAGTAGTATCGAGGGGGAGGGCACAGATACGCAGTATTTT
TRBJ2-1 | TRBV18 | NA | NA | CASSRQPVAEQFF | TGTGCCAGCTCAAGGCAGCCGGTGGCTGAGCAGTTCTTC